This T cell receptor beta chain was profiled in a study of T cell responses to AZD1222 COVID-19 vaccine. Study-wide context: Pooling was applied to second doses at about 4 or about 12 weeks.

Study-wide results and caveats: Nearly half of spike-specific TCRs reportedly go after variant regions that carry no mutations. Most donors were white British and more were female, and clonal diversity was possibly underestimated. Seropositive AZD1222 recipients at baseline numbered only five to seven.

V lost 6 bases and J 2 bases, leaving 11 bases between the germline ends. CDR3 length equals 13 residues. Germline values: CDR1 SQVTM, CDR2 ANQGSEA. Of note for this clone: Its cognate antigen is unknown.

TCRdb keeps only in-frame clones here, not all; method: immunoSEQ multiplex PCR. In the table there are tens of thousands of clones, less than 85% of which are singletons. This clonotype was sampled from an adult in good health. V is TRBV29-1 and J is TRBJ1-5; D remains unclear. The sample was peripheral blood, taken on day 0 of AZD1222 vaccination. CDR3 sequence: CSVEPGGNQPQHF. DNA of the CDR3: TGCAGCGTCGAACCGGGTGGCAATCAGCCCCAGCATTTT.